This T cell receptor beta chain appears in the sequencing data of a study of T cells expressing NK-cell markers. About the study: Sorted CD3+CD56+NKG2C+, CD3+CD56+NKG2C- and CD3+CD56-NKG2C+ T cells supplied TCR beta repertoires.

Researchers built TCR beta cDNA using 5'RACE template switching with UMIs. TCRdb reanalyzed the 5' RACE reads, giving one entry per CDR3 protein sequence and no DNA. The sample table includes 200,000 to 300,000 distinct CDR3 sequences. The CDR3 is made up of 13 amino acids. This sequence joins TRBV12-3 or TRBV12-4 and TRBJ1-1. This TCR was sampled from a man between 18 and 35 years old in good health. Specimen: blood T cells: a sorted CD56 or NKG2C T cell subset, CD4+ or CD8+ T cells, or bulk PBMC T cells (not recorded which). CDR3: CASSPLDYSGAFF.